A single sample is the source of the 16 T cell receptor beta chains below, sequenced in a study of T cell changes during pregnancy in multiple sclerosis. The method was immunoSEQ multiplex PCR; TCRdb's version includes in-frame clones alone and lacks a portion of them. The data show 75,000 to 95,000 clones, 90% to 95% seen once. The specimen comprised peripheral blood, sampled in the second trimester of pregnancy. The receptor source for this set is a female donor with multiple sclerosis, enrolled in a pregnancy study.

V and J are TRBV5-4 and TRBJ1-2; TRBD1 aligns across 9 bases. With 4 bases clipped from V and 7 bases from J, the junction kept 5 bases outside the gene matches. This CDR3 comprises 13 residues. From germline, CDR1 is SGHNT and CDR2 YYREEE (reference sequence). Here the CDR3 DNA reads TGTGCCAGCAGCAAGGGGACAGGGAGTGGCTACACCTTC. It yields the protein CASSKGTGSGYTF.

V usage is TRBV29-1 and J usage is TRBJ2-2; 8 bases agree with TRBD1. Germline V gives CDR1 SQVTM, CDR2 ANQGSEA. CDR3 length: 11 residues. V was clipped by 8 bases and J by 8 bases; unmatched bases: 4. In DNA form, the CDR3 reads TGCAGCTCAGGGGGCGGGGGGGAGCTGTTTTTT. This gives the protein CSSGGGGELFF.

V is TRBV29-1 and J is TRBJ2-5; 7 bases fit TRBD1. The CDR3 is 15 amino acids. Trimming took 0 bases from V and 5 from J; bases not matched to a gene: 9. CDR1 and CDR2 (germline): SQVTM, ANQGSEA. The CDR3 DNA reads TGCAGCGTTGAAGACCCCAGGGGGTTTGGGGAGACCCAGTACTTC. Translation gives CSVEDPRGFGETQYF. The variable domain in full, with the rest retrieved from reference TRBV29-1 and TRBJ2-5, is SAVISQKPSRDICQRGTSLTIQCQVDSQVTMMFWYRQQPGQSLTLIATANQGSEATYESGFVIDKFPISRPNLTFSTLTVSNMSPEDSSIYLCSVEDPRGFGETQYFGPGTRLLVL.

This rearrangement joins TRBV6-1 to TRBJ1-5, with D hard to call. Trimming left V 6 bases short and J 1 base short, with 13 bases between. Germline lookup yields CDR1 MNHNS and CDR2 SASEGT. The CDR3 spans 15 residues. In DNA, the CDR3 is TGTGCCAGCAGCCGCGGGAGTCAAAGCAATCAGCCCCAGCATTTT. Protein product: CASSRGSQSNQPQHF.

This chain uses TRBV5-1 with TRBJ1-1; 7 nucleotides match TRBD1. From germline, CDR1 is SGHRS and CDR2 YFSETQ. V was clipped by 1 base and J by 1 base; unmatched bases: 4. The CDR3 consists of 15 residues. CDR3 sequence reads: CASSLRAGGNTEAFF. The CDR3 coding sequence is TGCGCCAGCAGCTTGAGGGCAGGGGGGAACACTGAAGCTTTCTTT.

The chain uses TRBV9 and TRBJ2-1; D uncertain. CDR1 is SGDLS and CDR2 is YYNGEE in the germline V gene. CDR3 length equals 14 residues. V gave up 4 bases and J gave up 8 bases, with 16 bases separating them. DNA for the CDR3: TGTGCCAGCAGCTATGGAATGTTGGGCCATGAGCAGTTCTTC. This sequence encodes CASSYGMLGHEQFF.

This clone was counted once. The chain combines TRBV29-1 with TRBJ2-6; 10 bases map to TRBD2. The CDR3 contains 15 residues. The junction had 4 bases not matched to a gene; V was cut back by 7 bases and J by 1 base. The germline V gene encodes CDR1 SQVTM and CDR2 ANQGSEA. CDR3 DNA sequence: TGCAGCGGTGGACTAGCGGTGTCTGGGGCCAACGTCCTGACTTTC. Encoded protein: CSGGLAVSGANVLTF.

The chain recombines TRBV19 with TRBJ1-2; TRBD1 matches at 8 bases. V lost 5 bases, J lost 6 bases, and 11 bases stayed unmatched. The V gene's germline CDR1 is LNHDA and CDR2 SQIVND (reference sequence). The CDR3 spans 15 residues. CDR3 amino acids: CASSQAQGAADGYTF. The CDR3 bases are TGTGCCAGTAGTCAGGCCCAGGGGGCGGCGGATGGCTACACCTTC.

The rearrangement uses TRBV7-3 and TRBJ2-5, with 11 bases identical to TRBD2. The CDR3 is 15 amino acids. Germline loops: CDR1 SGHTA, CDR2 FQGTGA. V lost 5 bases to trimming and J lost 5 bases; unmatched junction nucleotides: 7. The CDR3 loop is CASSPLAGGWETQYF. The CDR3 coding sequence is TGTGCCAGCAGCCCCCTAGCGGGGGGTTGGGAGACCCAGTACTTC. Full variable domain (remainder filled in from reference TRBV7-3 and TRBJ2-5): GAGVSQTPSNKVTEKGKYVELRCDPISGHTALYWYRQSLGQGPEFLIYFQGTGAADDSGLPNDRFFAVRPEGSVSTLKIQRTERGDSAVYLCASSPLAGGWETQYFGPGTRLLVL.

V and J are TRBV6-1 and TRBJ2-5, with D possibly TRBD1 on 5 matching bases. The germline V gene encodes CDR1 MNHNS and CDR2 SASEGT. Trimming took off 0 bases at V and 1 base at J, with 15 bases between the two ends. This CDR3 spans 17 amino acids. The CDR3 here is CASSEALSRTPQETQYF. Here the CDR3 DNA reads TGTGCCAGCAGTGAAGCCCTAAGCAGGACACCCCAAGAGACCCAGTACTTC.

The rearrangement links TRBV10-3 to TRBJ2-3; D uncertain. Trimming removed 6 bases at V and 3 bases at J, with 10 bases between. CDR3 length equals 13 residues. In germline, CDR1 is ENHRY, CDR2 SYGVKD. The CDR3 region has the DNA TGTGCCATCAGATCGTCCTCTACAGATACGCAGTATTTT. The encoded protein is CAIRSSSTDTQYF.

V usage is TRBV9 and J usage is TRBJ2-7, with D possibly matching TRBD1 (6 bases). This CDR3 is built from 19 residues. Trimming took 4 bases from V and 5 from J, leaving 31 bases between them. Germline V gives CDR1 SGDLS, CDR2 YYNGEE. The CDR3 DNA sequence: TGTGCCAGCAGCTGGCGCGTAGTCCCCCGACAGGCAGGGAAAAACGAGCAGTACTTC. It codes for CASSWRVVPRQAGKNEQYF.

For the CDR3, the DNA is TGCGCCAGCGGGATTGGGGGCAAGGATGGCTACACCTTC. Protein sequence: CASGIGGKDGYTF. This chain links TRBV5-1 with TRBJ1-2, with D possibly matching TRBD1 (6 bases). Germline V gene lookup returns CDR1 SGHRS and CDR2 YFSETQ. This CDR3 has 13 residues. The V end lost 7 bases, the J end lost 6 bases, and 16 bases lay between the germline ends.

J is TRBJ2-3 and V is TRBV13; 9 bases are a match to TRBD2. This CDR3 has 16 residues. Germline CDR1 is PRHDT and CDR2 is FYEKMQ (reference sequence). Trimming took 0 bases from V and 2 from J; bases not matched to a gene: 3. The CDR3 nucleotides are TGTGCCAGCAGCTTAGGGGCTAGCGGGGTCACAGATACGCAGTATTTT. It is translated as CASSLGASGVTDTQYF.

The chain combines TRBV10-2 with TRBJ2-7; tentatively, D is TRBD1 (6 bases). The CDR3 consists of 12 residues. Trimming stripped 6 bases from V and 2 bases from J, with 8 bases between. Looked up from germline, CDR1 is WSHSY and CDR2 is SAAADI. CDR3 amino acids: CASRQGPYEQYF. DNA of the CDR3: TGCGCCAGCAGGCAGGGGCCCTACGAGCAGTACTTC.

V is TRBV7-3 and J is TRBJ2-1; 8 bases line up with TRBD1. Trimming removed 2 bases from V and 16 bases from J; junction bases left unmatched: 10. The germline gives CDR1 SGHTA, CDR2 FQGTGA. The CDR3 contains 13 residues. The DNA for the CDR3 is TGTGCCAGCAGCTTACCCGACAGGGGTATTCAATTCTTC. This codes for CASSLPDRGIQFF.